This T cell receptor beta chain was identified during a study of Graves' ophthalmopathy and Graves' hyperthyroidism. RNA served as the template for amplifying TCR beta CDR3 regions. The first-round RT-PCR employed HTBI primers together with the Qiagen OneStep RT-PCR kit. A multiplex PCR was then performed as the second round. TCRdb called the multiplex PCR reads again in MiXCR, with one record for every CDR3 protein. The repertoire includes about 410,000 distinct CDR3 sequences, around 19% of them detected once, and 1.6% sits in the top ten. Looked up from germline, CDR1 is MNHEY and CDR2 is SVGEGT. CDR3 size: 15 residues. Trimming cost V 7 bases and J 0 bases; bases outside gene matches: 3. This clonotype was seen at least ten times.

The chain uses TRBV6-2 or TRBV6-3 and TRBJ2-5; 12 bases match TRBD2. The TCR originated in a woman aged 18-35 years with Graves' ophthalmopathy. Sequenced input: peripheral blood. The CDR3 DNA sequence: TGTGCCAGCACCCTAGCGGGGGGGTACCAAGAGACCCAGTACTTC. It specifies CASTLAGGYQETQYF.